Here is one T cell receptor beta chain with its context. The sample holds one count of this clonotype. The target of this receptor is not known. Per-base qualities were not stored, and no clone one base away is much larger. One read alone makes for weak evidence. This sample is part of a study of blood T cells in healthy people across ages (dated by TCRdb to about 2015). Turning to the overall study: In model experiments, template switching captured about one uniquely barcoded TCR beta cDNA molecule for every two T cells. Donors were grouped into four age groups: young (average 16 years), middle-aged (around 39), aged (roughly 62) and long-lived (approximately 82). Using deep sequencing normalized with unique cDNA molecular identifiers, the study measured how TCR beta repertoire diversity changes with age. For two donors (one aged 18 to 30 and one aged 80 or older), the study analyzed two additional independent replicas of 1 million unique cDNA reads from the same blood draw. To avoid experimental bias, donors of different ages were distributed randomly across sequencing lanes.

Library prep was done by 5' RACE. Sequencing used an Illumina HiSeq 2500. A second PCR of about 7 to 12 cycles was run with a J-beta primer mix and a sample-barcoded 5' primer. Each TCR beta cDNA molecule received a unique molecular identifier from a template-switch 5' adaptor carrying 12 random nucleotides. At least 3 million CDR3-containing paired-end reads were obtained from each sample. All of the RNA was converted into first-strand cDNA using the Mint cDNA synthesis kit, with a TRBC-specific oligonucleotide serving as the primer. All cDNA was treated with uracil-DNA glycosylase and then went through a first 18-cycle PCR with the universal primers M1SS and BC2_uni_R. In the authors' own workflow: Normalization of each sample was performed by random selection of 1 million high-quality reads, each carrying a distinct molecular identifier. Reads with shared molecular identifiers were discarded instead of being binned into consensus sequences. CDR3 identification, clonotype clustering and error correction used MiTCR with a Q25 quality threshold and the strictest error-elimination algorithm. A nonparametric unseen species model with Euler transformation was used to estimate a lower bound on total TCR beta diversity. TCRdb reran the public reads through fastp at Q25 and MiXCR, keeping productive beta chains. Every distinct CDR3 protein forms one entry, paired with its most common genes and DNA. The V and J calls follow TCRdb's processing rather than the paper's. Here the sample has around 800,000 distinct CDR3 sequences; less than 70% occur a single time. The ten largest clonotypes hold approximately 41% of the sample.

On the study overall, not on this receptor specifically: Compared with the aged group, more naive CD4+ T cells, fewer expanded clones and increased TCR diversity were shown by the long-lived group, suggesting age selection. Because donor CMV infection status was unknown, age-related changes in expanded clonotypes were potentially confounded. Total diversity estimates from one million sequenced T cells were considered lower bounds and underestimates. Conclusive comparison of naive and antigen-experienced compartments was prevented by the profiling of bulk unsorted PBMCs. There was a strong correlation between observed TCR beta diversity and the percentage of naive T cells measured by flow cytometry. Observed TCR beta diversity per million T cells fell roughly linearly with age, and a significant reduction was already apparent by age roughly 40.

CDR1 and CDR2 were assigned from the germline V gene as SGDLS and YYNGEE. V and J are truncated by 0 bases and 5 bases respectively, leaving an intervening sequence of 8 bases. From cysteine to phenylalanine, the CDR3 is 13 amino acids long. Of all the DNA, just the CDR3 is kept, 39 bases in frame from base 1. Donors were about 36 systemically healthy Caucasian individuals from Russia aged roughly 6 to 90 years. Each donor gave roughly 9 milliliters of peripheral blood, drawn into EDTA-treated Vacutainer tubes. Ficoll-Paque density-gradient centrifugation was used to isolate PBMCs, with at least 6.5 million per sample. Total RNA was extracted from PBMCs with Trizol reagent, with at least 5 micrograms obtained per sample. For every donor, an aliquot of PBMCs went through flow cytometry to measure the percentages of naive CD45RAhigh/CD27high T cells.

The V and J genes are TRBV9 and TRBJ1-1; no confident D gene assignment can be made. The specimen sequenced was blood. This TCR was sampled from a man older than 75 in good health. The CDR3 region: CASSVAQSTEAFF. The nucleotide sequence reads as follows: TGTGCCAGCAGCGTAGCTCAGAGTACTGAAGCTTTCTTT.